This TCR beta chain was sequenced in a study of T cell repertoires in cytomegalovirus infection. For the study at large: Both CMV infection and a matching HLA type were indicated by public TCR beta signatures. Study conclusions and caveats: Carriers of CMV plus the relevant HLA were identified by cumulative public TCR beta family frequency. HLA-C-restricted, CMV-specific TCR beta clonotypes were dominant ex vivo.

This clonotype has at least ten counts. Its antigen remains unidentified. The germline CDR1 and CDR2 sequences are SGHTA and FQGNSA. The V segment lost 5 bases and the J segment 3 bases; nucleotides outside the gene matches: 10. CDR3 size: 16 residues. TCRdb passed the reads through MiXCR, listing each CDR3 protein once. The profile covers roughly 190,000 distinct CDR3 sequences, with 8% to 10% appearing a single time and roughly 5% taken by the ten largest. The rearrangement links TRBV7-2 to TRBJ2-1, with TRBD2 identical over 7 bases. Sequencing used PBMCs. The TCR comes from a human donor in good health (CMV status not recorded). Some clones in this sample may be carry-over from other donors' samples. This chain's CDR3 is CASSNQATSLYNEQFF. The DNA for the CDR3 is TGTGCCAGCAGCAACCAAGCGACTAGCCTCTACAATGAGCAGTTCTTC.